The 8 T cell receptor beta chains listed next were all sequenced from one sample in a study of Graves' ophthalmopathy and Graves' hyperthyroidism. RNA transcripts were the source from which TCR beta CDR3 regions were amplified. HTBI-primed RT-PCR formed the first round, and a multiplex PCR formed the second. TCRdb fed the multiplex PCR reads into MiXCR, producing one record per CDR3 protein. Of about 240,000 distinct CDR3 sequences listed, around 45% were seen once; the top ten hold approximately 51%. Source material: peripheral blood. The receptor set was obtained from an adult man with Graves' ophthalmopathy.

The chain recombines TRBV2 with TRBJ2-7, with 9 bases that match TRBD2. The CDR3 sequence is 15 residues long. Germline CDR1 reads SNHLY; CDR2 reads FYNNEI. Trimming took 5 bases from V and 0 from J; bases not matched to a gene: 5. CDR3 DNA sequence: TGTGCCAGCAGTAAGGCGGGAGGGCCCTCCTACGAGCAGTACTTC. The encoded protein is CASSKAGGPSYEQYF. The full variable domain, rest sourced from reference TRBV2 and TRBJ2-7, is EPEVTQTPSHQVTQMGQEVILRCVPISNHLYFYWYRQILGQKVEFLVSFYNNEISEKSEIFDDQFSVERPDGSNFTLKIRSTKLEDSAMYFCASSKAGGPSYEQYFGPGTRLTVT.

Only a few counts were recorded for this clonotype. The chain recombines TRBV20-1 with TRBJ2-7; a possible D gene is TRBD1 (6 bases). Trimming took 4 bases from V and 2 from J, leaving 9 bases between them. CDR1 and CDR2 (germline): DFQATT, SNEGSKA (reference sequence). This CDR3 is 12 amino acids long. The CDR3 nucleotides read TGCAGTGCTACGGACAGACCCTACGAGCAGTACTTC. Translation: CSATDRPYEQYF.

This clonotype was observed at least ten times. V is TRBV12-3 or TRBV12-4 and J is TRBJ1-2, with D hard to call. With 6 bases removed from V and 4 bases from J, the gap between germline ends came to 9 bases. The CDR3 is 12 residues long. The CDR3 bases are TGTGCCAGCAGCCCCCAACTCTATGGCTACACCTTC. Translation: CASSPQLYGYTF.

Many counts were recorded for this clonotype. V is TRBV7-8 and J is TRBJ2-7; 13 bases are shared with TRBD2. Germline V lookup: CDR1 SGHVS, CDR2 FQNEAQ. V shed 6 bases, J shed 8 bases, and the junction held 4 bases outside the gene matches. The CDR3 contains 13 residues. CDR3 coding DNA: TGTGCCAGCAGTCTGACTAGCGGGAGGCAGCAGTACTTC. Translation gives CASSLTSGRQQYF.

The chain couples TRBV5-4 to TRBJ1-1, with 7 bases matching TRBD1. Losses at the gene ends were 0 bases for V and 7 bases for J; bases not matched to a gene: 3. This CDR3 region has 13 residues. Germline loops: CDR1 SGHNT, CDR2 YYREEE (reference sequence). The CDR3 nucleotides are TGTGCCAGCAGCTTGGTGCAGGGGGGTGAAGCTTTCTTT. As protein: CASSLVQGGEAFF.

The chain couples TRBV20-1 to TRBJ2-7, with TRBD2 matching 11 bases. V lost 7 bases to trimming and J lost 0 bases; unmatched junction nucleotides: 14. The length of the CDR3 is 17 residues. CDR1 is DFQATT, CDR2 SNEGSKA, per germline (reference sequence). CDR3 nucleotide sequence: TGCAGTGGCGAAGGACTAGCGGGCAGCCGAAACTCCTACGAGCAGTACTTC. Translation gives CSGEGLAGSRNSYEQYF.

The chain recombines TRBV9 with TRBJ1-6; tentative D call: TRBD1 (6 bases). The V gene's germline CDR1 is SGDLS and CDR2 YYNGEE. This CDR3 contains 14 residues. V was pared by 5 bases and J by 9 bases, with 15 bases between. CDR3 sequence: CASSLQGIRSPLHF. The CDR3 nucleotides read TGTGCCAGCAGTTTACAGGGCATACGTTCACCCCTCCACTTT. The full variable domain, with the rest looked up from reference TRBV9 and TRBJ1-6, is DSGVTQTPKHLITATGQRVTLRCSPRSGDLSVYWYQQSLDQGLQFLIQYYNGEERAKGNILERFSAQQFPDLHSELNLSSLELGDSALYFCASSLQGIRSPLHFGNGTRLTVT.

The CDR3 here is CASSLYRESGANVLTF. The CDR3 DNA follows: TGTGCCAGCAGCTTATATCGGGAGTCTGGGGCCAACGTCCTGACTTTC. The chain couples TRBV7-2 to TRBJ2-6, with D possibly matching TRBD2 (6 bases). CDR3 length: 16 residues. The V gene lost 2 bases and the J gene lost 1 base, with 9 bases spanning the gap. CDR1 is SGHTA, CDR2 FQGNSA, per germline. The whole variable domain, remainder taken from reference TRBV7-2 and TRBJ2-6, is GAGVSQSPSNKVTEKGKDVELRCDPISGHTALYWYRQSLGQGLEFLIYFQGNSAPDKSGLPSDRFSAERTGGSVSTLTIQRTQQEDSAVYLCASSLYRESGANVLTFGAGSRLTVL.